This TCR beta chain is drawn from a study of Graves' ophthalmopathy and Graves' hyperthyroidism (dated by TCRdb to 2017 to 2018). Regarding the complete study: Peripheral blood was collected at initial diagnosis, prior to any treatment. In total, 135 blood samples were TCR-sequenced: some 43 ophthalmopathy, over 70 hyperthyroidism and about 17 hyperthyroidism-to-ophthalmopathy patients. TCR beta repertoire signatures were used to distinguish Graves' ophthalmopathy from Graves' hyperthyroidism and to predict progression to ophthalmopathy. To explore V-J signatures that distinguish ophthalmopathy from hyperthyroidism, a discovery set of 100 patients was enrolled, made up of 40 to 45 with ophthalmopathy and some 56 with stable hyperthyroidism. In about 6 hyperthyroidism patients, the T-cell repertoire of thyroid tissue was compared with the T-cell repertoire of blood. An independent validation cohort comprised under 20 hyperthyroidism patients and 15 to 17 patients who later progressed from hyperthyroidism to ophthalmopathy. Following sampling, methimazole starting at 30 mg daily was administered to hyperthyroidism patients, and high-dose intravenous methylprednisolone was administered to ophthalmopathy patients. The paper as a whole reports these results and caveats: Sample size was not predetermined statistically, and investigators were not blinded to group allocation. Most of the expanded thyroid clonotypes with a frequency above 0.001 were also detected in blood, and it was suggested that the thyroid immune response may be reflected by blood repertoires. In cross-validation, the 13-signature model distinguished ophthalmopathy from stable hyperthyroidism with roughly 90% sensitivity and 81.08% specificity, and in the test set the corresponding values were about 80% and 75%. In validation, the model predicted ophthalmopathy progression with about 71% sensitivity and roughly 78% specificity; more than ten predicted patients were CT-confirmed with GO in a median of roughly 6.8 months.

A remark on this clonotype: No cognate antigen has been identified for it. No base-level quality is on record; no much larger clone is a single base apart.

Spanning cysteine to phenylalanine, the CDR3 consists of 15 amino acids. Only the CDR3 DNA is retained, 45 bases long and in frame from the first base. V and J are trimmed by 2 bases and 1 base, and the gene matches miss 2 bases of the junction. CDR1 and CDR2, per the germline V gene (reference sequence), are MNHNY and SVGAGI. Ophthalmopathy patients were characterized by moderately to severely active disease, a Clinical Activity Score of at least 3, a NOSPECS grade of at least 4, and a disease duration under 3 months. Patients with other autoimmune diseases, uncontrolled infections, pregnancy or lactation were excluded. Clinical symptoms, serum thyroxine, TRAb, thyroid ultrasound and orbital computed tomography formed the basis of the diagnosis. Using Ficoll-Paque density gradient centrifugation, PBMCs were isolated from 9.5 to 10 ml of fresh peripheral blood. Total RNA was extracted using Trizol reagent, and RNA quality was checked on an Agilent 2100 Bioanalyzer.

For repertoire sequencing, TCR beta CDR3 regions were amplified from RNA transcripts. A first-round RT-PCR used HTBI primers with the Qiagen OneStep RT-PCR kit, followed by a second-round multiplex PCR, size selection and purification. Libraries were sequenced on an Illumina HiSeq2000 using paired-end 100 bp reads. In the source study's methods: SOAPnuke was used to process the reads, removing any read that contained adapters or uncalled bases, had a mean Phred below 15, or lacked an exact match to the constant primer or identifier. COPE v1.2.5 was used to merge high-quality paired reads. Clonotypes were defined as unique nucleotide sequences and were aligned to IMGT TRB V, D and J references using MiTCR v1.1. The analysis was limited to V-J combinations with a frequency above 0.0001, which together covered approximately 99% of the repertoires. For each V-J combination, a TCR clonal expansion and chaos score was defined as the ratio of F50 clonal expansion to chaos observed in the TCRdist matrix. Features were reduced by Welch's t-statistics and random forest to over 10 V-J combinations, which fed a naive Bayes classifier. Thyroid-blood repertoire similarity was quantified with the Morisita-Horn index. TCRdb handled the public reads itself, with Q25 trimming in fastp and clone calling in MiXCR, and kept productive beta chains. Entries that share a CDR3 protein sequence are merged under the most common genes and DNA. TCRdb, not the original authors, processed these V and J calls. For this sample there are 650,000 to 800,000 distinct CDR3 sequences; roughly 39% appear just once. The ten biggest clones cover over 2.5% of the sample.

The source of this sequence is an adult man with Graves' ophthalmopathy. Rearrangement joined TRBV6-6 to TRBJ2-7; 10 nucleotides in the junction match TRBD1. The material sequenced was peripheral blood. The CDR3 corresponds to CASSYGTGESYEQYF. DNA sequence: TGTGCCAGCAGTTACGGGACAGGGGAATCCTACGAGCAGTACTTC.